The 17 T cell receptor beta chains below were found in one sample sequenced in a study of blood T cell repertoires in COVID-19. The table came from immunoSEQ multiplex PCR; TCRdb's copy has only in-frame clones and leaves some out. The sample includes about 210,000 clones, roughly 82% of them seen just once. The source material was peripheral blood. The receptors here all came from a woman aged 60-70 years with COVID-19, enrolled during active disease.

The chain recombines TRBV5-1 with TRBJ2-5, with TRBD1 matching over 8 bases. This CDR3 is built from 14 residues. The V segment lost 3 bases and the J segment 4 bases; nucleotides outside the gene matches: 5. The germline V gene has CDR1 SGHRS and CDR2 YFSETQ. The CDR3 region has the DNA TGCGCCAGCAGCTACGGACAGGGTCGAGAGACCCAGTACTTC. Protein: CASSYGQGRETQYF.

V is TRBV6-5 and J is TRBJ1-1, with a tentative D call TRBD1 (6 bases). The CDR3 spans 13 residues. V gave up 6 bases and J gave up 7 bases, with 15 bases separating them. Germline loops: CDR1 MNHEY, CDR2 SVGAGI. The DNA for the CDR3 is TGTGCCAGCAGCCCAAACAGGGTAGGTGAAGCTTTCTTT. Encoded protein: CASSPNRVGEAFF.

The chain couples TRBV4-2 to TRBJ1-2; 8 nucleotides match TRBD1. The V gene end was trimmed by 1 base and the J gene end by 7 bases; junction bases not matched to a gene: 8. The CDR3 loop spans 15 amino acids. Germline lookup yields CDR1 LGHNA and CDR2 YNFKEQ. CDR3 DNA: TGTGCCAGCAGCCAAGGCGGACAGGGACCAGCTGGCTACACCTTC. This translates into CASSQGGQGPAGYTF.

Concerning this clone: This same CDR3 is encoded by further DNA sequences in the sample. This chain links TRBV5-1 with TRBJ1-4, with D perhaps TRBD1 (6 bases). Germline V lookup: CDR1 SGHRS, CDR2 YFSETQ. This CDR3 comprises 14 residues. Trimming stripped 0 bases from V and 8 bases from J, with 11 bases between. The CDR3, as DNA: TGCGCCAGCAGCTTGGCAGGGGTAGGCGAAAAACTGTTTTTT. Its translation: CASSLAGVGEKLFF. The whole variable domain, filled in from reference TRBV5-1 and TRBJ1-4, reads KAGVTQTPRYLIKTRGQQVTLSCSPISGHRSVSWYQQTPGQGLQFLFEYFSETQRNKGNFPGRFSGRQFSNSRSEMNVSTLELGDSALYLCASSLAGVGEKLFFGSGTQLSVL.

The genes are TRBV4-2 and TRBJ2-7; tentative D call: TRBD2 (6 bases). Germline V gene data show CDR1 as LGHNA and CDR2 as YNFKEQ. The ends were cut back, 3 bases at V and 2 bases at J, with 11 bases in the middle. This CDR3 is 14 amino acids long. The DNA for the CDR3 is TGTGCCAGCAGCCATTTAGCGGAACCCTACGAGCAGTACTTC. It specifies CASSHLAEPYEQYF.

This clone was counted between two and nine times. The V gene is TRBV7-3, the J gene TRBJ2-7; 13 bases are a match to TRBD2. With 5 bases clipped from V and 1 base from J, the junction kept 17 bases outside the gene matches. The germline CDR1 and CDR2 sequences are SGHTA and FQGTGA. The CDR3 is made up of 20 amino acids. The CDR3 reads CASSRKHRTSGRGLSYEQYF. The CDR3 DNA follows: TGTGCCAGCAGCCGAAAACACAGGACTAGCGGGAGAGGATTGTCCTACGAGCAGTACTTC.

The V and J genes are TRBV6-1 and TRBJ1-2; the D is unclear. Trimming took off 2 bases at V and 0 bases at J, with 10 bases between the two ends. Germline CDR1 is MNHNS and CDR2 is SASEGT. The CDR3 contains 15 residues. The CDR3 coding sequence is TGTGCCAGCAGTGAATCCGGCGGTCCTAACTATGGCTACACCTTC. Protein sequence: CASSESGGPNYGYTF.

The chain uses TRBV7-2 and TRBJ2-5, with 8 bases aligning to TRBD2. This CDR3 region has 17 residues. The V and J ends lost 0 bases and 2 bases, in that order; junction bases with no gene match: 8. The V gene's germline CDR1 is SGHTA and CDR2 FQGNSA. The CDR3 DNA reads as TGTGCCAGCAGCTTAGCCGGGGCGGGAGGCCCGCAAGAGACCCAGTACTTC. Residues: CASSLAGAGGPQETQYF. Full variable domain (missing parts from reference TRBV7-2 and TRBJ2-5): GAGVSQSPSNKVTEKGKDVELRCDPISGHTALYWYRQSLGQGLEFLIYFQGNSAPDKSGLPSDRFSAERTGGSVSTLTIQRTQQEDSAVYLCASSLAGAGGPQETQYFGPGTRLLVL.

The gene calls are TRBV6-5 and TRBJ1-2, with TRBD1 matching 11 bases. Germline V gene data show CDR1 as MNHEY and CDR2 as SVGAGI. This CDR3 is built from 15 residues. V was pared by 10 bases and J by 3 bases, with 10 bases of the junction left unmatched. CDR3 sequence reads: CATQRRGQGDYGYTF. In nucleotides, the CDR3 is TGTGCCACCCAAAGACGGGGACAGGGGGACTATGGCTACACCTTC.

CDR3: CATSRDGGAYETQYF. For the CDR3, the DNA is TGTGCCACCAGCAGAGATGGGGGGGCTTACGAGACCCAGTACTTC. This rearrangement joins TRBV15 to TRBJ2-5; TRBD2 might be the D (7 bases). The CDR3 length is 15 residues. V was cut by 0 bases and J by 5 bases, with 13 bases left in between. The germline gives CDR1 LNHNV, CDR2 YYDKDF (reference sequence).

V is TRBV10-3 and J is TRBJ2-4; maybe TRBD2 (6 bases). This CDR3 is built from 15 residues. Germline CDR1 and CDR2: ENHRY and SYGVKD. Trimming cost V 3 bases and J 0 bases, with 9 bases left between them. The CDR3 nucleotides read TGTGCCATCAGTGATGGGGGACTAGCCAAAAACATTCAGTACTTC. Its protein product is CAISDGGLAKNIQYF.

CDR3 sequence (DNA): TGTGCCAGCAGCTTACGTTCCGCGACTCAAGAGACCCAGTACTTC. Translating gives CASSLRSATQETQYF. This chain links TRBV11-2 with TRBJ2-5; no definite D call. Trimming pared 2 bases from V and 2 bases from J, leaving 12 bases between. The CDR3 loop spans 15 amino acids. CDR1 and CDR2 (germline): SGHAT, FQNNGV.

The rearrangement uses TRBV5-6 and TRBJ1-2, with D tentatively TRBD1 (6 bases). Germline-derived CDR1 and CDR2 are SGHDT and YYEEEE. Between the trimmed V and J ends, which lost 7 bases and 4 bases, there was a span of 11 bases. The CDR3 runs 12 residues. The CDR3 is CASVRGPYGYTF. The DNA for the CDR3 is TGTGCCAGCGTCAGGGGCCCCTATGGCTACACCTTC.

The CDR3 sequence is CASSLKETQYF. Here the CDR3 DNA reads TGTGCCAGCAGCCTTAAAGAGACCCAGTACTTC. V and J are TRBV3-1 (or the pseudogene TRBV3-2) and TRBJ2-5; no clear D. The CDR3 is made up of 11 amino acids. The germline gives CDR1 LGHDT, CDR2 YNNKEL (reference sequence). V gave up 4 bases and J gave up 3 bases, with 3 bases separating them.

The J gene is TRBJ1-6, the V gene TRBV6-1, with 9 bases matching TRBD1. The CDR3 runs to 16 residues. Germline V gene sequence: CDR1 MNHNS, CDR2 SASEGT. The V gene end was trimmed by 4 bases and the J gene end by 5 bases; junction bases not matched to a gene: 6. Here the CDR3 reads CASSAIGTGNNSPLHF. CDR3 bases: TGTGCCAGCAGTGCAATAGGGACAGGGAATAATTCACCCCTCCACTTT.

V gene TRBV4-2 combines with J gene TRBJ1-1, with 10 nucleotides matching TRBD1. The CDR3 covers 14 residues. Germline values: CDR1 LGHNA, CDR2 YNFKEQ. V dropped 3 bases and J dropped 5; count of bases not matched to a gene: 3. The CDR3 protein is CASSQGQGRTEAFF. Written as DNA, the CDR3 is TGTGCCAGCAGCCAGGGACAGGGGAGGACTGAAGCTTTCTTT.

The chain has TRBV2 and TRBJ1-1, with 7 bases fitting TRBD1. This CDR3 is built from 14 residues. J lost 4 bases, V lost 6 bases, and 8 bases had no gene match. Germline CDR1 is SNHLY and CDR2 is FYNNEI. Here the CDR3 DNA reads TGTGCCAGCAGCCGAGGGGGCGCGATCACTGAAGCTTTCTTT. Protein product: CASSRGGAITEAFF. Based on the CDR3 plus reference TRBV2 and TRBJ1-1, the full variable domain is EPEVTQTPSHQVTQMGQEVILRCVPISNHLYFYWYRQILGQKVEFLVSFYNNEISEKSEIFDDQFSVERPDGSNFTLKIRSTKLEDSAMYFCASSRGGAITEAFFGQGTRLTVV.